The rows below give T cell receptor beta chains drawn from one sample of a study of blood T cell repertoires in COVID-19. This table comes from immunoSEQ multiplex PCR, and its TCRdb copy is limited to in-frame clones, with some not included. Among 120,000 to 150,000 clones, 87% were seen once, and the ten largest hold 30% to 45%. The sample was peripheral blood. The receptors were sampled from a man aged 50-60 years who had recovered from COVID-19. The CDR3 runs from the conserved cysteine through the conserved F or W. Each record gives: V gene, CDR3 length, J gene, CDR3 protein.

>TRBV7-2|19|TRBJ2-3
CASSSPTSGGARSTDTQYF
>TRBV7-3|14|TRBJ2-5
CASSLTGEGETQYF
>TRBV3-1/TRBV3-2|14|TRBJ2-7
CASSQDPGIDEQYF
>TRBV6-2/TRBV6-3|16|TRBJ2-1
CASSPLSGSPYNEQFF
>TRBV11-2|15|TRBJ2-1
CASSPDRGSYNEQFF
>TRBV5-6|14|TRBJ2-1
CASRDRDRHNEQFF
>TRBV7-2|14|TRBJ2-3
CASSLARGTDTQYF
>TRBV5-6|15|TRBJ2-2
CASRRDTRPTGELFF
>TRBV7-2|16|TRBJ2-3
CASSPRLAGGADTQYF
>TRBV6-2/TRBV6-3|13|TRBJ1-5
CASSQDRGQPQHF
>TRBV7-2|17|TRBJ2-7
CASSLASGGGISYEQYF
>TRBV7-2|14|TRBJ1-4
CASSPGPGAEKLFF
>TRBV7-8|16|TRBJ2-1
CASSLEPGTGTNEQFF
>TRBV4-3|16|TRBJ2-3
CASSQDLAGATDTQYF
>TRBV4-3|16|TRBJ1-4
CASSQDWARGIEKLFF
>TRBV27|14|TRBJ1-1
CASKMDRENTEAFF
>TRBV11-3|12|TRBJ1-1
CASSLEQTEAFF
>TRBV19|15|TRBJ1-2
CASSSQGAQGYGYTF
>TRBV12-3/TRBV12-4|12|TRBJ1-2
CASVRVNYGYTF
>TRBV7-8|14|TRBJ1-4
CASSHRDRNEKLFF
>TRBV4-3|15|TRBJ2-7
CASSQEQGPPYEQYF
>TRBV29-1|16|TRBJ2-7
CSVEDGGEAETYEQYF
>TRBV4-1|14|TRBJ2-2
CASSHPAGTGELFF
>TRBV6-5|14|TRBJ2-5
CASSYPDGPQTQYF
>TRBV5-8|12|TRBJ1-5
CASDRGDQPQHF
>TRBV6-6|16|TRBJ2-1
CASSYSITSGGNEQFF
>TRBV19|14|TRBJ1-3
CASSRTGGGNTIYF
>TRBV14|18|TRBJ1-1
CASSQANRGFPMNTEAFF
>TRBV4-3|14|TRBJ1-1
CASSAQATNTEAFF
>TRBV27|13|TRBJ2-1
CASGGQGIWEQFF
>TRBV5-4|16|TRBJ2-7
CASSLDRDPRKGEQYF